This TCR beta chain was identified in a study of T cells in Graves' hyperthyroidism and ophthalmopathy. Background on the study: At initial diagnosis, before any treatment had begun, peripheral blood was obtained.

Amplified TCR beta CDR3 regions came from RNA transcripts. The HTBI primer set was used in a first-round RT-PCR of the TCR CDR3. TCRdb redid the calling of the multiplex PCR reads with MiXCR, one entry per CDR3 protein. The data hold more than 650,000 distinct CDR3 sequences, with 13% to 15% observed a single time. Note on this clonotype: Its cognate antigen is unknown.

Study findings and constraints: Researchers found most expanded thyroid clonotypes above 0.001 in blood as well.

Over 18 months, lack of ophthalmopathy progression marked Graves' hyperthyroidism as stable. Patients were excluded for uncontrolled infection, other autoimmune disease, pregnancy or lactation. Germline V CDR1 and CDR2: SGHRS, YFSETQ. The CDR3 is 13 residues long. V was cut by 10 bases and J by 3 bases, with 16 bases left in between. This TCR came from a woman under 30 with Graves' hyperthyroidism. The sequenced sample consisted of blood. The genes are TRBV5-1 and TRBJ1-1; weak D call: TRBD1 (5 bases). In DNA, the CDR3 is TGCGCCGCGCGGGGGAGGTCTGACACTGAAGCTTTCTTT. Translating gives CAARGRSDTEAFF.